This T cell receptor beta chain was found in a study of cytomegalovirus exposure and HLA in healthy donors. Use of 60 Vbeta and 13 Jbeta primers characterized the PCR. The assay was immunoSEQ multiplex PCR, and TCRdb's table has in-frame clones only and misses some. The data show just under 150,000 clones, 80% to 85% seen once. Points on this clone: Its target is not known.

The germline gives CDR1 GTSNPN, CDR2 SVGIG (reference sequence). The CDR3 totals 16 residues. V trimming: 2 bases; J trimming: 7 bases; junction bases outside the gene matches: 9. Study-wide results and limits: Further analysis, carried out later, found HLA-associated TCR beta chains more clonally expanded than equally common other chains. Analysis performed later found more than 15,000 TCR beta sequences associated with HLA alleles at 0.05 false discovery rate.

The sequencing sample was made of PBMCs. This chain links TRBV30 with TRBJ1-5, with TRBD1 matching 12 bases. The source is a woman between 25 and 40 years old in good health and CMV-seronegative. The CDR3, as DNA: TGTGCCTGGAGTTACACCGGGACAGGGGGCCGGCAGCCCCAGCATTTT. It yields the protein CAWSYTGTGGRQPQHF.